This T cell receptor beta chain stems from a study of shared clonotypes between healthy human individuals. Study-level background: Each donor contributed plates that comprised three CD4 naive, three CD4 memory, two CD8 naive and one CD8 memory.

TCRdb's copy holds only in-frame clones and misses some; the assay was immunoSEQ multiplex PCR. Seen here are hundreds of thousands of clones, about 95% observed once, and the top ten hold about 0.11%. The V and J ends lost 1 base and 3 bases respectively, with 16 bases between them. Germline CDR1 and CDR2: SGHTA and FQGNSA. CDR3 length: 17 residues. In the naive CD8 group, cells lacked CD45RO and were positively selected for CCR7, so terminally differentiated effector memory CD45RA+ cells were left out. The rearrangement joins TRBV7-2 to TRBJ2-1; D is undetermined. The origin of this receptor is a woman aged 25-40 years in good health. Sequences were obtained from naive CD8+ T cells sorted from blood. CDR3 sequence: CASSLGSVRNLYNEQFF. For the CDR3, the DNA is TGTGCCAGCAGCTTAGGATCCGTTAGGAACCTCTACAATGAGCAGTTCTTC.